This passage covers 7 T cell receptor beta chains from one sample sequenced in a study of glioma-infiltrating T cells after dendritic cell vaccination. Repertoires were generated with immunoSEQ multiplex PCR, while TCRdb's copy carries only in-frame clones and drops some. The sample shows about 92,000 clones, 70% to 90% of them seen only once. The sequences come from blood, collected before dendritic cell vaccination. These receptors came from a human donor with glioblastoma.

The chain has TRBV27 and TRBJ1-2, with D tentatively TRBD1 (6 bases). The V end was cut by 7 bases, the J end by 2 bases, with 17 bases between. CDR1 MNHEY and CDR2 SMNVEV come from the germline V gene (reference sequence). CDR3 length equals 15 residues. The CDR3 DNA sequence: TGTGCCAGCACCCCCGGCAGGGGCAGAAACTATGGCTACACCTTC. This encodes CASTPGRGRNYGYTF.

The chain couples TRBV19 to TRBJ1-5; possible D gene TRBD1, 5 bases. The germline CDR1 and CDR2 sequences are LNHDA and SQIVND (reference sequence). V dropped 1 base and J dropped 8 bases, with 9 bases sitting between them. This CDR3 contains 13 residues. CDR3 coding DNA: TGTGCCAGTAGTATAGCAGGGATGGAGCCCCAGCATTTT. Encoded protein: CASSIAGMEPQHF.

The chain is built from TRBV6-5 and TRBJ1-2, with no clear D. The length of the CDR3 is 13 residues. Germline CDR1 MNHEY, CDR2 SVGAGI. Trimming took off 5 bases at V and 0 bases at J, with 7 bases between the two ends. The CDR3 sequence: CASSPRTNYGYTF. In nucleotides, the CDR3 is TGTGCCAGCAGTCCCAGGACTAACTATGGCTACACCTTC.

The chain employs TRBV19 and TRBJ1-1, with D maybe TRBD1 (6 bases). Germline V CDR1 and CDR2: LNHDA, SQIVND (reference sequence). The CDR3 is 13 amino acids. Deletions cut 9 bases from V and 7 bases from J, with 18 bases between. The CDR3 sequence is CASLGRGRGEAFF. The CDR3 DNA reads TGTGCCAGCTTGGGCAGGGGACGGGGTGAAGCTTTCTTT. Complete variable domain (other parts from reference TRBV19 and TRBJ1-1): DGGITQSPKYLFRKEGQNVTLSCEQNLNHDAMYWYRQDPGQGLRLIYYSQIVNDFQKGDIAEGYSVSREKKESFPLTVTSAQKNPTAFYLCASLGRGRGEAFFGQGTRLTVV.

V gene TRBV4-2 combines with J gene TRBJ2-3; 10 bases fit TRBD2. In germline, CDR1 is LGHNA, CDR2 YNFKEQ. The CDR3 contains 16 residues. V lost 5 bases to trimming and J lost 6 bases; unmatched junction nucleotides: 11. The DNA for the CDR3 is TGTGCCAGCAGCAGAAAGTTGGGACTAGCGCCGGATACGCAGTATTTT. Amino acid sequence: CASSRKLGLAPDTQYF.

The rearrangement links TRBV7-9 to TRBJ2-5, with D uncertain. The germline V and J ends were trimmed by 0 bases and 4 bases, with 15 bases remaining between them. This CDR3 spans 16 amino acids. The germline V gene has CDR1 SEHNR and CDR2 FQNEAQ (reference sequence). CDR3 loop: CASSLASAGWRETQYF. CDR3 in DNA: TGTGCCAGCAGCTTAGCGTCGGCAGGTTGGCGAGAGACCCAGTACTTC.

The chain is built from TRBV5-1 and TRBJ2-7; the D gene is possibly TRBD1 (5 bases). CDR1 and CDR2 (germline): SGHRS, YFSETQ. There are 16 residues in the CDR3. The V gene lost 0 bases and the J gene lost 2 bases, with 15 bases spanning the gap. The CDR3 loop is CASSLAALTVTYEQYF. In DNA, the CDR3 is TGCGCCAGCAGCTTGGCCGCTTTGACAGTCACCTACGAGCAGTACTTC.